A single sample is the source of the 20 T cell receptor beta chains below, sequenced in a study of cytomegalovirus exposure and HLA in healthy donors. 13 Jbeta primers and 60 Vbeta primers were used for the PCR. Only in-frame clones appear in the TCRdb table, and some are missing; sequencing was by immunoSEQ multiplex PCR. Of over 75,000 clones in the sample, under 80% were seen once. The sequencing sample was made of PBMCs. The receptors were sampled from a middle-aged man in good health and CMV-seropositive.

The chain uses TRBV21-1 and TRBJ1-2. TRBV21-1 is reported as a pseudogene. The CDR3 length is 15 residues. The CDR3: CASSKGRGLNYGYTF. The CDR3 nucleotides are TGTGCCAGCAGCAAAGGTAGAGGACTGAACTATGGCTACACCTTC.

CDR3 amino acids: CASSFLTGLNEKLFF. As DNA, the CDR3 is TGTGCCAGCAGTTTCCTGACAGGGCTTAATGAAAAACTGTTTTTT. This chain connects TRBV28 to TRBJ1-4; 7 bases align to TRBD1. The germline V gene encodes CDR1 MDHEN and CDR2 SYDVKM. CDR3 length: 15 amino acids. V dropped 3 bases and J dropped 4; count of bases not matched to a gene: 5.

CDR3 DNA sequence: TGTGCCAGCAGCCAAGCGACTCAGGGAGGGGGCACAGATACGCAGTATTTT. Residues: CASSQATQGGGTDTQYF. This chain uses TRBV4-2 with TRBJ2-3; TRBD2 agrees at 7 bases. This CDR3 comprises 17 residues. V lost 1 base and J lost 1; bases outside the gene matches: 8. Germline CDR1 reads LGHNA; CDR2 reads YNFKEQ.

The sample holds a few counts of this clone. This chain uses TRBV4-3 with TRBJ2-1; TRBD1 matches 9 bases. The ends lost 0 bases at V and 9 bases at J; junction bases unmatched: 18. The CDR3 loop spans 19 amino acids. Germline CDR1 and CDR2: LGHNA and YSLEER. This chain's CDR3 is CASSQDLVRWGQGSGEQFF. DNA of the CDR3: TGCGCCAGCAGCCAAGATTTGGTTCGTTGGGGACAGGGATCGGGTGAGCAGTTCTTC.

This chain uses TRBV4-3 with TRBJ2-3, with TRBD2 matching over 7 bases. The CDR3 loop spans 16 amino acids. The V and J ends lost 1 base and 3 bases, in that order; junction bases with no gene match: 7. CDR1 is LGHNA, CDR2 YSLEER, per germline. The CDR3 reads CASSQALRGGTDTQYF. In DNA, the CDR3 is TGCGCCAGCAGCCAAGCGTTGCGGGGAGGGACAGATACGCAGTATTTT.

This chain joins TRBV6-1 and TRBJ2-7; D gene unclear. The CDR3 covers 12 residues. Germline V gene lookup returns CDR1 MNHNS and CDR2 SASEGT. V gave up 8 bases and J gave up 6 bases, with 14 bases separating them. CDR3 sequence: CASVFGSGEQYF. The CDR3 DNA reads TGTGCCAGCGTCTTCGGATCAGGCGAGCAGTACTTC.

This sequence joins TRBV6-4 and TRBJ2-2; D is possibly TRBD1 (6 bases). CDR1 is MRHNA and CDR2 is SNTAGT in the germline V gene. V dropped 4 bases and J dropped 1 base, with 7 bases sitting between them. The CDR3 contains 14 residues. The CDR3, as DNA: TGTGCCAGCAGTGTACAGGGGAACACCGGGGAGCTGTTTTTT. Its protein is CASSVQGNTGELFF.

J is TRBJ1-2 and V is TRBV6-5, with a weak D call TRBD1 (5 bases). With 2 bases removed from V and 6 bases from J, the gap between germline ends came to 13 bases. The CDR3 is 14 amino acids. Germline CDR1 and CDR2: MNHEY and SVGAGI. This CDR3 is CASSYAAGWDGYTF. The CDR3 DNA follows: TGTGCCAGCAGTTACGCTGCAGGGTGGGATGGCTACACCTTC.

The chain uses TRBV10-3 and TRBJ1-1, with 8 bases identical to TRBD1. Unmatched junction bases numbered 6, after V lost 9 bases and J lost 0 bases. The germline CDR1 and CDR2 sequences are ENHRY and SYGVKD. The CDR3 covers 14 residues. In DNA, the CDR3 is TGTGCCATATCTGGACAGGGAGTGAACACTGAAGCTTTCTTT. Its protein is CAISGQGVNTEAFF.

The chain carries TRBV30 and TRBJ1-5, with 8 bases matching TRBD1. Trimming at V came to 6 bases and at J to 3 bases, leaving 4 bases not matched to a gene. This CDR3 is 13 amino acids long. Germline CDR1 is GTSNPN and CDR2 is SVGIG (reference sequence). CDR3 amino acids: CACGQGANQPQHF. The CDR3 coding sequence is TGTGCCTGCGGACAGGGAGCCAATCAGCCCCAGCATTTT.

V and J are TRBV28 and TRBJ2-6; 8 bases are a match to TRBD1. After removal of 5 bases from V and 1 base from J, the junction contained 10 bases not matched to a gene. Germline V gene data show CDR1 as MDHEN and CDR2 as SYDVKM. The CDR3 is made up of 18 amino acids. As DNA, the CDR3 is TGTGCCAGCAGTGTAAAAGGGACAGGCATTTCTGGGGCCAACGTCCTGACTTTC. It specifies CASSVKGTGISGANVLTF.

The chain carries TRBV29-1 and TRBJ1-2; a weak D match, TRBD1 (5 bases). Looked up from germline, CDR1 is SQVTM and CDR2 is ANQGSEA. Trimming took off 7 bases at V and 3 bases at J, with 15 bases between the two ends. This CDR3 region has 13 residues. The CDR3 loop is CSAGGYRDYGYTF. The CDR3 bases are TGCAGCGCCGGGGGATACAGAGACTATGGCTACACCTTC.

The chain joins TRBV27 to TRBJ1-2; a possible D gene is TRBD1 (6 bases). Germline CDR1 and CDR2: MNHEY and SMNVEV (reference sequence). This CDR3 has 17 residues. Trimming removed 6 bases at V and 2 bases at J, with 22 bases between. The CDR3 reads CASRGVGGASVNYGYTF. CDR3 nucleotides: TGTGCCAGCAGAGGTGTAGGGGGGGCGAGTGTAAACTATGGCTACACCTTC.

The J gene is TRBJ1-1, the V gene TRBV7-2; D uncertain. The ends were cut back, 5 bases at V and 11 bases at J, with 12 bases in the middle. CDR3 length: 11 amino acids. CDR1 and CDR2 (germline): SGHTA, FQGNSA. The DNA of the CDR3 is TGTGCCAGCAGCCCAAAGTCGGTGGCTTTCTTT. Translated: CASSPKSVAFF.

The rearrangement joins TRBV28 to TRBJ2-7; D perhaps matches TRBD1 (5 bases). V was clipped by 6 bases and J by 7 bases, with 13 bases between them. From germline, CDR1 is MDHEN and CDR2 SYDVKM. The CDR3 covers 12 residues. CDR3 coding DNA: TGTGCCAGCAGCGGCGGACAAAGAGAGCAGTACTTC. Translating gives CASSGGQREQYF.

This clone was seen more than once but under ten times. The V call is TRBV7-2, the J call TRBJ1-5; 9 bases agree with TRBD1. Germline values: CDR1 SGHTA, CDR2 FQGNSA. V dropped 3 bases and J dropped 2; count of bases not matched to a gene: 5. The CDR3 is 16 amino acids. This CDR3 is CASSFQQGAGNQPQHF. The CDR3 DNA sequence: TGTGCCAGCAGCTTCCAACAGGGGGCCGGCAATCAGCCCCAGCATTTT. Based on the CDR3 plus reference TRBV7-2 and TRBJ1-5, the full variable domain is GAGVSQSPSNKVTEKGKDVELRCDPISGHTALYWYRQSLGQGLEFLIYFQGNSAPDKSGLPSDRFSAERTGGSVSTLTIQRTQQEDSAVYLCASSFQQGAGNQPQHFGDGTRLSIL.

The chain combines TRBV5-1 with TRBJ2-5, with a weak D call TRBD2 (7 bases). CDR3 length equals 14 residues. Trimming took 8 bases from V and 4 from J, leaving 18 bases between them. Germline V gene sequence: CDR1 SGHRS, CDR2 YFSETQ. The DNA for the CDR3 is TGCGCCAGACCGTTAGACGGGGGGCGAGAGACCCAGTACTTC. This encodes CARPLDGGRETQYF.

The J gene is TRBJ2-4, the V gene TRBV4-2; possible D gene TRBD2, 6 bases. The germline V gene has CDR1 LGHNA and CDR2 YNFKEQ. This CDR3 comprises 16 residues. Trimming stripped 0 bases from V and 0 bases from J, with 9 bases between. This CDR3 is CASSQDRGLAKNIQYF. The CDR3 DNA reads as TGTGCCAGCAGCCAAGATAGGGGACTAGCCAAAAACATTCAGTACTTC.

The V gene is TRBV2, the J gene TRBJ1-3; TRBD1 matches 8 bases. This CDR3 contains 15 residues. Germline V gene sequence: CDR1 SNHLY, CDR2 FYNNEI. V dropped 5 bases and J dropped 8; count of bases not matched to a gene: 11. Here the CDR3 reads CASSPDRGVWDTIYF. The CDR3 bases are TGTGCCAGCAGTCCCGACAGGGGCGTCTGGGACACCATATATTTT. The complete variable domain, with remaining parts taken from reference TRBV2 and TRBJ1-3, reads EPEVTQTPSHQVTQMGQEVILRCVPISNHLYFYWYRQILGQKVEFLVSFYNNEISEKSEIFDDQFSVERPDGSNFTLKIRSTKLEDSAMYFCASSPDRGVWDTIYFGEGSWLTVV.

This chain links TRBV5-1 with TRBJ1-1, with TRBD1 matching 7 bases. The CDR3 covers 16 residues. The germline CDR1 and CDR2 sequences are SGHRS and YFSETQ. Losses at the gene ends were 0 bases for V and 2 bases for J; bases not matched to a gene: 7. CDR3 region: CASSLGRGSSNTEAFF. Written as DNA, the CDR3 is TGCGCCAGCAGCTTGGGCAGGGGGTCGAGTAACACTGAAGCTTTCTTT. The whole variable domain, filled in from reference TRBV5-1 and TRBJ1-1, reads KAGVTQTPRYLIKTRGQQVTLSCSPISGHRSVSWYQQTPGQGLQFLFEYFSETQRNKGNFPGRFSGRQFSNSRSEMNVSTLELGDSALYLCASSLGRGSSNTEAFFGQGTRLTVV.